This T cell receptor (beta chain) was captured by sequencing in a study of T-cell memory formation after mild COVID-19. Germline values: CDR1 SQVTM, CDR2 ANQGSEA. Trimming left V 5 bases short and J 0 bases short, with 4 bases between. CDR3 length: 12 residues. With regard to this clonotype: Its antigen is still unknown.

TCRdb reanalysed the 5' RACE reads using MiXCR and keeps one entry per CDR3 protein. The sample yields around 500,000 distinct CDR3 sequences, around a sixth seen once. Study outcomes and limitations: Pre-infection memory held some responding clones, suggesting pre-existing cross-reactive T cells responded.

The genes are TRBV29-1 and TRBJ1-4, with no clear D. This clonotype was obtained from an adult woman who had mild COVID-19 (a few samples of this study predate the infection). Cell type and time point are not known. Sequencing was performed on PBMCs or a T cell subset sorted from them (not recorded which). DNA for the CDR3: TGCAGCGTTCGATCAACTAATGAAAAACTGTTTTTT. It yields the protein CSVRSTNEKLFF.